These 14 T cell receptor beta chains were all obtained from the same sample, sequenced in a study of blood T cell repertoires in COVID-19. Generated by immunoSEQ multiplex PCR, the TCRdb table keeps only in-frame clones and is missing some. This sample has fewer than 95,000 clones, with 90% found just once. Sequenced input: peripheral blood. The source of these receptors is a woman of 80 years or more with acute or convalescent COVID-19.

The chain employs TRBV11-3 and TRBJ1-1; no reliable D call. CDR1 is SGHNT and CDR2 is YENEEA in the germline V gene. Trimming removed 5 bases at V and 2 bases at J, with 12 bases between. CDR3 length: 14 residues. The CDR3 protein is CASSVSHFNTEAFF. The DNA of the CDR3 is TGTGCCAGCAGCGTAAGTCACTTCAACACTGAAGCTTTCTTT.

This clone has more than one count but fewer than ten. The chain combines TRBV4-2 with TRBJ1-1; possible D gene TRBD1, 5 bases. This CDR3 spans 14 amino acids. CDR1 is LGHNA and CDR2 is YNFKEQ in the germline V gene. V lost 5 bases and J 1 base, leaving 11 bases between the germline ends. In nucleotides, the CDR3 is TGTGCCAGCAGCGTGGGGCAGGAGAACACTGAAGCTTTCTTT. Translating gives CASSVGQENTEAFF.

The chain links TRBV2 to TRBJ1-5, with no clear D. CDR1 SNHLY and CDR2 FYNNEI come from the germline V gene. Trimming cost V 2 bases and J 0 bases, with 5 bases left between them. The CDR3 extends over 14 amino acids. The CDR3 is CASSETNSNQPQHF. CDR3 bases: TGTGCCAGCAGTGAAACAAATAGCAATCAGCCCCAGCATTTT.

The chain joins TRBV5-1 to TRBJ2-7, with 8 bases fitting TRBD2. Unmatched junction bases numbered 2, after V lost 0 bases and J lost 0 bases. This CDR3 contains 15 residues. Per germline, CDR1 SGHRS and CDR2 YFSETQ. The CDR3 nucleotides are TGCGCCAGCAGCTTGGAAACTAGCGGCTCCTACGAGCAGTACTTC. It translates to CASSLETSGSYEQYF.

The CDR3 DNA follows: TGTGCCAGCAGTGGAGGAGGGACCCAGTACTTC. Translated, it gives CASSGGGTQYF. V and J are TRBV2 and TRBJ2-5; possibly TRBD2 for D (5 bases). The V end lost 4 bases, the J end lost 7 bases, and 7 bases lay between the germline ends. In germline, CDR1 is SNHLY, CDR2 FYNNEI. The CDR3 consists of 11 residues. The full variable domain, with the rest looked up from reference TRBV2 and TRBJ2-5, is EPEVTQTPSHQVTQMGQEVILRCVPISNHLYFYWYRQILGQKVEFLVSFYNNEISEKSEIFDDQFSVERPDGSNFTLKIRSTKLEDSAMYFCASSGGGTQYFGPGTRLLVL.

This chain connects TRBV7-9 to TRBJ2-3; unclear D gene. CDR1 SEHNR and CDR2 FQNEAQ come from the germline V gene (reference sequence). The CDR3 length is 14 residues. The germline V and J ends were trimmed by 1 base and 3 bases, with 8 bases remaining between them. The DNA for the CDR3 is TGTGCCAGCAGCTTAGACGGGTTTACAGATACGCAGTATTTT. This encodes CASSLDGFTDTQYF.

The genes are TRBV7-2 and TRBJ1-1; 9 bases fit TRBD1. The CDR3 has 14 amino acids. Germline assignment: CDR1 SGHTA and CDR2 FQGNSA. V lost 6 bases and J lost 5; bases outside the gene matches: 7. CDR3: CASSAIQGATEAFF. DNA of the CDR3: TGTGCCAGCAGTGCAATACAGGGGGCAACTGAAGCTTTCTTT.

The CDR3 nucleotides read TGTGCCAGCAGCCAAGACGACAGTGGAAATTCACCCCTCCACTTT. It encodes CASSQDDSGNSPLHF. The chain is built from TRBV4-2 and TRBJ1-6; perhaps TRBD1 as D (5 bases). The CDR3 covers 15 residues. V lost 0 bases and J 7 bases, leaving 10 bases between the germline ends. Germline loops: CDR1 LGHNA, CDR2 YNFKEQ.

The CDR3 here is CASSPGQIYNEQFF. CDR3 sequence (DNA): TGTGCCAGCAGTCCGGGACAGATCTACAATGAGCAGTTCTTC. V is TRBV7-8 and J is TRBJ2-1, with 7 bases matching TRBD1. Germline-derived CDR1 and CDR2 are SGHVS and FQNEAQ. V was pared by 6 bases and J by 3 bases, with 5 bases of the junction left unmatched. This CDR3 has 14 amino acids.

A single count supports this clone. The chain is built from TRBV5-4 and TRBJ2-2, with 9 bases identical to TRBD1. V lost 5 bases, J lost 1 base, and 6 bases stayed unmatched. CDR3 size: 16 residues. The germline V gene has CDR1 SGHNT and CDR2 YYREEE (reference sequence). The CDR3 here is CASSYPGQGNTGELFF. In DNA, the CDR3 is TGTGCCAGCAGTTACCCGGGACAGGGGAACACCGGGGAGCTGTTTTTT.

This chain links TRBV19 with TRBJ1-3, with a weak D call TRBD1 (5 bases). With 4 bases removed from V and 3 bases from J, the gap between germline ends came to 10 bases. The germline gives CDR1 LNHDA, CDR2 SQIVND (reference sequence). There are 14 residues in the CDR3. The CDR3 loop is CASSTTGYGNTIYF. DNA for the CDR3: TGTGCCAGTAGTACCACAGGATATGGAAACACCATATATTTT.

The chain employs TRBV6-1 and TRBJ1-1; possible D gene TRBD1, 5 bases. Trimming stripped 3 bases from V and 1 base from J, with 9 bases between. The CDR3 sequence is 14 residues long. CDR1 MNHNS and CDR2 SASEGT come from the germline V gene. The CDR3 protein is CASSDAGPNTEAFF. CDR3 DNA sequence: TGTGCCAGCAGTGATGCAGGGCCGAACACTGAAGCTTTCTTT.

The chain combines TRBV3-1 (or the pseudogene TRBV3-2) with TRBJ2-7; TRBD1 aligns across 7 bases. In germline, CDR1 is LGHDT, CDR2 YNNKEL (reference sequence). This CDR3 is 15 amino acids long. With 4 bases clipped from V and 1 base from J, the junction kept 7 bases outside the gene matches. The CDR3 nucleotides are TGTGCCAGCAGCCCCGGACAGGATGATTCCTACGAGCAGTACTTC. Residues: CASSPGQDDSYEQYF.

The rearrangement uses TRBV4-3 and TRBJ2-3; 9 positions agree with TRBD2. CDR1 is LGHNA, CDR2 YSLEER, per germline. Trimming removed 0 bases from V and 5 bases from J; junction bases left unmatched: 15. This CDR3 region has 19 residues. DNA of the CDR3: TGCGCCAGCAGCCAAGATGGCGGTGGAGGGCGGGGGGGCGGAGATACGCAGTATTTT. This translates into CASSQDGGGGRGGGDTQYF.